These T cell receptor beta chains were read from a single sample in a study of human T cells and chemical hapten exposure. TCRdb analysed the RACE reads with MiXCR anew, one entry per CDR3 protein. The data hold around 380,000 distinct CDR3 sequences, with 4.8% observed a single time. This sample comprised whole blood, obtained in connection with sensitization to the hapten diphenylcyclopropenone (DPC). Receptors originate from a woman aged 50 to 60 with alopecia areata. Some clones in this sample may be carry-over from other donors' samples. Each CDR3 is given without its conserved first and last residue. The order of the fields is J gene, D gene, V gene, CDR3 length, CDR3 protein. The D gene is left open where the match is weak.

j_call: TRBJ1-4
d_call: NA
v_call: TRBV2
cdr3_length: 13
cdr3_aa: ASSADHTTNEKLF

j_call: TRBJ2-1
d_call: TRBD2
v_call: TRBV20-1
cdr3_length: 13
cdr3_aa: SAGGIAGEDNEQF

j_call: TRBJ1-1
d_call: TRBD1
v_call: TRBV7-8
cdr3_length: 13
cdr3_aa: ASSGRTGRDTEAF

j_call: TRBJ1-2
d_call: TRBD1
v_call: TRBV6-2/TRBV6-3
cdr3_length: 14
cdr3_aa: ASSYSSTGWGYGYT

j_call: TRBJ2-3
d_call: TRBD2
v_call: TRBV29-1
cdr3_length: 10
cdr3_aa: SVRAGMDTQY

j_call: TRBJ1-6
d_call: NA
v_call: TRBV3-1
cdr3_length: 13
cdr3_aa: ASSLRGSYNSPLH

j_call: TRBJ1-5
d_call: NA
v_call: TRBV6-6
cdr3_length: 14
cdr3_aa: ASSSPRGFNNQPQH

j_call: TRBJ2-7
d_call: NA
v_call: TRBV29-1
cdr3_length: 10
cdr3_aa: SVVVRHYEQY

j_call: TRBJ1-5
d_call: TRBD1
v_call: TRBV12-3/TRBV12-4
cdr3_length: 12
cdr3_aa: ASRGTGSGQPQH

j_call: TRBJ1-4
d_call: NA
v_call: TRBV28
cdr3_length: 13
cdr3_aa: ASSLYRFTNEKLF

j_call: TRBJ2-3
d_call: NA
v_call: TRBV6-2/TRBV6-3
cdr3_length: 12
cdr3_aa: ASSYDLAGDTQY

j_call: TRBJ2-1
d_call: NA
v_call: TRBV29-1
cdr3_length: 16
cdr3_aa: SVYPDGDLSSSYNEQF

j_call: TRBJ1-1
d_call: NA
v_call: TRBV18
cdr3_length: 13
cdr3_aa: ASSPQGSTNTEAF

j_call: TRBJ1-3
d_call: NA
v_call: TRBV9
cdr3_length: 13
cdr3_aa: ASSVRADSGNTIY

j_call: TRBJ1-2
d_call: TRBD1
v_call: TRBV3-1
cdr3_length: 11
cdr3_aa: ATTPGGDYGYT

j_call: TRBJ2-7
d_call: NA
v_call: TRBV30
cdr3_length: 12
cdr3_aa: AWSVSPTTYEQY

j_call: TRBJ1-5
d_call: NA
v_call: TRBV7-9
cdr3_length: 16
cdr3_aa: ASSLAGGRYSSNQPQH

j_call: TRBJ2-1
d_call: TRBD1
v_call: TRBV10-3
cdr3_length: 12
cdr3_aa: AIARGTGNNEQF

j_call: TRBJ1-4
d_call: NA
v_call: TRBV9
cdr3_length: 13
cdr3_aa: ASSPYRDTNEKLF

j_call: TRBJ2-1
d_call: NA
v_call: TRBV20-1
cdr3_length: 13
cdr3_aa: SARKTGPAYNEQF

j_call: TRBJ2-3
d_call: TRBD1
v_call: TRBV5-1
cdr3_length: 14
cdr3_aa: ASSRTGGDLADTQY

j_call: TRBJ2-1
d_call: TRBD2
v_call: TRBV29-1
cdr3_length: 14
cdr3_aa: SVREVGGLAGGVEF

j_call: TRBJ1-4
d_call: NA
v_call: TRBV6-5
cdr3_length: 13
cdr3_aa: ASSLGGLYNEKLF

j_call: TRBJ1-5
d_call: NA
v_call: TRBV7-2
cdr3_length: 12
cdr3_aa: ASSRLWASEPQH

j_call: TRBJ2-7
d_call: NA
v_call: TRBV12-3/TRBV12-4
cdr3_length: 10
cdr3_aa: ASSSDSYEQY

j_call: TRBJ2-1
d_call: TRBD2
v_call: TRBV7-7
cdr3_length: 14
cdr3_aa: ASSLGPTSGGNEQF

j_call: TRBJ2-3
d_call: TRBD2
v_call: TRBV23-1
cdr3_length: 15
cdr3_aa: ASTYLRLAGGRDTQY

j_call: TRBJ1-5
d_call: NA
v_call: TRBV7-8
cdr3_length: 13
cdr3_aa: ASSLADSHNQPQH

j_call: TRBJ2-7
d_call: NA
v_call: TRBV20-1
cdr3_length: 12
cdr3_aa: SALKRDTPYEQY

j_call: TRBJ1-5
d_call: NA
v_call: TRBV12-3/TRBV12-4
cdr3_length: 12
cdr3_aa: ASSLRGEEQPQH

j_call: TRBJ2-2
d_call: NA
v_call: TRBV6-2/TRBV6-3
cdr3_length: 12
cdr3_aa: ASNVILGSRELF

j_call: TRBJ2-2
d_call: NA
v_call: TRBV7-2
cdr3_length: 14
cdr3_aa: ASSLIRYPNTGELF

j_call: TRBJ2-7
d_call: TRBD1
v_call: TRBV20-1
cdr3_length: 11
cdr3_aa: SARVLTGDEQY

j_call: TRBJ2-1
d_call: TRBD1
v_call: TRBV7-2
cdr3_length: 13
cdr3_aa: ASSEDRSPYNEQF

j_call: TRBJ2-1
d_call: NA
v_call: TRBV6-6
cdr3_length: 14
cdr3_aa: ASSSHRPENYNEQF

j_call: TRBJ2-7
d_call: NA
v_call: TRBV11-2
cdr3_length: 13
cdr3_aa: ASSPPGTPNYEQY

j_call: TRBJ2-7
d_call: TRBD2
v_call: TRBV20-1
cdr3_length: 10
cdr3_aa: SASSGIGEQY

j_call: TRBJ2-4
d_call: NA
v_call: TRBV5-1
cdr3_length: 13
cdr3_aa: ASSLDGRTKNIQY

j_call: TRBJ1-5
d_call: NA
v_call: TRBV19
cdr3_length: 14
cdr3_aa: ASSIVGGGSNQPQH

j_call: TRBJ1-1
d_call: TRBD1
v_call: TRBV4-1
cdr3_length: 12
cdr3_aa: ASSRETGFTEAF

j_call: TRBJ1-2
d_call: TRBD1
v_call: TRBV12-5
cdr3_length: 13
cdr3_aa: ASGPGTVMAYGYT

j_call: TRBJ2-5
d_call: NA
v_call: TRBV7-9
cdr3_length: 11
cdr3_aa: ASGRAGKETQY

j_call: TRBJ2-3
d_call: TRBD2
v_call: TRBV20-1
cdr3_length: 13
cdr3_aa: SARLAGASTDTQY